Listed here are 16 T cell receptor beta chains from one sample, sequenced in a study of human T cells and chemical hapten exposure. TCRdb ran MiXCR on the RACE reads and lists one entry per CDR3 protein. The sample contains 95,000 to 100,000 distinct CDR3 sequences, roughly 12% of which appear only once. Time point given: patch test 1, 2 weeks after DPC sensitization. Treatment given: therapeutic diphenylcyclopropenone sensitization with weekly scalp DPC. Sequenced material: whole blood, taken in connection with sensitization to the hapten diphenylcyclopropenone (DPC). The receptors stem from a middle-aged woman with alopecia areata. Some clones in this sample may be carry-over from other donors' samples.

Only a few counts were recorded for this clonotype. The rearrangement joins TRBV6-5 to TRBJ2-2, with D maybe TRBD2 (6 bases). Per the germline V gene, CDR1 is MNHEY and CDR2 is SVGAGI. Trimming shortened V by 7 bases and J by 4 bases, and 13 bases separated the two germline ends. This CDR3 contains 14 residues. The CDR3 protein is CASIGGAGTGELFF. The CDR3 DNA sequence: TGTGCCAGCATCGGGGGAGCAGGCACCGGGGAGCTGTTTTTT.

This clonotype was recorded many times. The chain is built from TRBV7-9 and TRBJ1-1; 7 nucleotides line up with TRBD1. The germline V gene has CDR1 SEHNR and CDR2 FQNEAQ (reference sequence). The CDR3 sequence is 14 residues long. Trimming cost V 5 bases and J 5 bases; bases outside gene matches: 8. This CDR3 reads CASSKRQGRTEAFF. For the CDR3, the DNA is TGTGCCAGCAGCAAAAGACAGGGTAGAACTGAAGCTTTCTTT.

The chain joins TRBV20-1 to TRBJ2-3; D not certain. This CDR3 has 14 residues. The V gene's germline CDR1 is DFQATT and CDR2 SNEGSKA (reference sequence). Trimming stripped 1 base from V and 0 bases from J, with 8 bases between. CDR3 in amino acids: CSARVLASTDTQYF. The DNA of the CDR3 is TGCAGTGCTAGAGTCCTCGCTAGCACAGATACGCAGTATTTT.

This clonotype was detected ten times or more. The J gene is TRBJ1-6, the V gene TRBV28; 9 bases line up with TRBD1. V shed 6 bases, J shed 7 bases, and the junction held 1 base outside the gene matches. Looked up from germline, CDR1 is MDHEN and CDR2 is SYDVKM. The CDR3 is 13 amino acids. The CDR3 DNA follows: TGTGCCAGCAGGGGGACAGGGAATTCACCCCTCCACTTT. Its translation is CASRGTGNSPLHF.

Ten or more counts support this clonotype. The chain uses TRBV5-4 and TRBJ2-7; D is undetermined. The CDR3 length is 12 residues. V shed 0 bases and J shed 5 bases, with 6 bases lying between them. The germline V gene encodes CDR1 SGHNT and CDR2 YYREEE (reference sequence). The CDR3 spells CASSLAGNEQYF. The CDR3 DNA follows: TGTGCCAGCAGCTTGGCTGGGAACGAGCAGTACTTC.

The CDR3 DNA follows: TGTGCCAGCAGTGTCCTCAGGGTTCAGCCCCAGCATTTT. This sequence encodes CASSVLRVQPQHF. The rearrangement links TRBV28 to TRBJ1-5; tentative D call: TRBD1 (5 bases). There are 13 residues in the CDR3. Trimming stripped 5 bases from V and 6 bases from J, with 11 bases between. Germline values: CDR1 MDHEN, CDR2 SYDVKM.

There are many counts of this clonotype. The V and J genes are TRBV20-1 and TRBJ2-1; the match to TRBD2 covers 12 bases. The ends lost 3 bases at V and 8 bases at J; junction bases unmatched: 2. Germline V lookup: CDR1 DFQATT, CDR2 SNEGSKA (reference sequence). This CDR3 spans 13 amino acids. The CDR3 nucleotides read TGCAGTGCTAGCCGACTAGCGGGGGATGAGCAGTTCTTC. It yields the protein CSASRLAGDEQFF.

This clonotype was picked up a small number of times. This rearrangement joins TRBV7-3 to TRBJ2-1, with 7 positions matching TRBD1. This CDR3 has 15 amino acids. Germline lookup yields CDR1 SGHTA and CDR2 FQGTGA. V dropped 5 bases and J dropped 6; count of bases not matched to a gene: 10. The CDR3 DNA follows: TGTGCCAGCAGCCCCAGCGGACAGGTTCGCAATGAGCAGTTCTTC. Protein sequence: CASSPSGQVRNEQFF.

This clonotype was counted between two and nine times. The chain employs TRBV29-1 and TRBJ2-7, with unresolved D. The CDR3 has 11 residues. Germline V gene lookup returns CDR1 SQVTM and CDR2 ANQGSEA. Trimming pared 7 bases from V and 7 bases from J, leaving 14 bases between. CDR3 sequence reads: CSALRAREQYF. CDR3 in DNA: TGCAGCGCCCTTCGGGCGCGGGAGCAGTACTTC.

In DNA form, the CDR3 reads TGTGCGGGGGAGGGAGGAGCTCCCTACGAGCAGTACTTC. This gives the protein CAGEGGAPYEQYF. The rearrangement joins TRBV30 to TRBJ2-7, with 7 bases fitting TRBD2. CDR1 is GTSNPN, CDR2 SVGIG, per germline (reference sequence). The CDR3 has 13 residues.

In nucleotides, the CDR3 is TGTGCCAGCAATGTCGTTCGAGACGGAGACACAGATACGCAGTATTTT. This translates into CASNVVRDGDTDTQYF. The gene calls are TRBV25-1 and TRBJ2-3; the D is unclear. CDR3 length equals 16 residues. V was trimmed by 7 bases and J by 2 bases, leaving 19 bases between them. Germline CDR1 reads MGHDK; CDR2 reads SYGVNS.

This clonotype was found a few times. V usage is TRBV20-1 and J usage is TRBJ2-6; 7 positions match TRBD2. Germline lookup yields CDR1 DFQATT and CDR2 SNEGSKA (reference sequence). V lost 3 bases and J lost 0; bases outside the gene matches: 2. The length of the CDR3 is 15 residues. CDR3 sequence reads: CSASSGGSGANVLTF. The CDR3 DNA follows: TGCAGTGCTAGTTCGGGGGGCTCTGGGGCCAACGTCCTGACTTTC.

This clonotype was observed a handful of times. The chain carries TRBV14 and TRBJ1-1, with TRBD1 as a possible D gene (5 bases). The CDR3 spans 15 residues. The ends were cut back, 0 bases at V and 4 bases at J, with 12 bases in the middle. Per germline, CDR1 SGHDN and CDR2 FVKESK. In nucleotides, the CDR3 is TGTGCCAGCAGCCAAGATCAGGGTTGGGGCACTGAAGCTTTCTTT. Protein: CASSQDQGWGTEAFF.

At least ten counts were recorded for this clonotype. This chain joins TRBV14 and TRBJ2-7; unclear D gene. CDR3 length equals 12 residues. CDR1 is SGHDN, CDR2 FVKESK, per germline. Trimming removed 0 bases from V and 9 bases from J, with 9 bases in between. The CDR3 loop reads CASSQDGASQYF. The CDR3 coding sequence is TGTGCCAGCAGCCAAGACGGCGCGTCGCAGTACTTC.

There are a few counts of this clonotype. V usage is TRBV4-3 and J usage is TRBJ2-1; 9 nucleotides agree with TRBD2. CDR3 length: 15 amino acids. After removal of 1 base from V and 4 bases from J, the junction contained 2 bases not matched to a gene. Germline V gives CDR1 LGHNA, CDR2 YSLEER. DNA of the CDR3: TGCGCCAGCAGCCAAGGACTAGCGGTATACAATGAGCAGTTCTTC. The encoded protein is CASSQGLAVYNEQFF.

The genes are TRBV28 and TRBJ2-7, with D possibly matching TRBD2 (6 bases). The germline V and J ends were trimmed by 2 bases and 2 bases, with 13 bases remaining between them. Germline V gene data show CDR1 as MDHEN and CDR2 as SYDVKM. The CDR3 has 15 residues. DNA of the CDR3: TGTGCCAGCAGTTTAGGAGGGTTCACCCCCTACGAGCAGTACTTC. This translates into CASSLGGFTPYEQYF.